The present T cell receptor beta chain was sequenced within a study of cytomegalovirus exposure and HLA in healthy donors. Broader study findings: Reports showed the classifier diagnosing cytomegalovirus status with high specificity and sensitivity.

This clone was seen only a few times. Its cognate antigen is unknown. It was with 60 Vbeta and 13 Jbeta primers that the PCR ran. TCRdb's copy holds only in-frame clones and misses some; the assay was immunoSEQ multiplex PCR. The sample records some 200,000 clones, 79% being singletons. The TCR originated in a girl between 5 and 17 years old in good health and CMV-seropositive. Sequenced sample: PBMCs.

The CDR3 spells CAWSPNLSSYNEQFF. The CDR3 nucleotides are TGTGCCTGGAGTCCCAACCTGAGCTCCTACAATGAGCAGTTCTTC. The chain has TRBV30 and TRBJ2-1, with unresolved D. Trimming cost V 2 bases and J 0 bases, with 11 bases left between them. Germline V gene lookup returns CDR1 GTSNPN and CDR2 SVGIG (reference sequence). The CDR3 spans 15 residues.